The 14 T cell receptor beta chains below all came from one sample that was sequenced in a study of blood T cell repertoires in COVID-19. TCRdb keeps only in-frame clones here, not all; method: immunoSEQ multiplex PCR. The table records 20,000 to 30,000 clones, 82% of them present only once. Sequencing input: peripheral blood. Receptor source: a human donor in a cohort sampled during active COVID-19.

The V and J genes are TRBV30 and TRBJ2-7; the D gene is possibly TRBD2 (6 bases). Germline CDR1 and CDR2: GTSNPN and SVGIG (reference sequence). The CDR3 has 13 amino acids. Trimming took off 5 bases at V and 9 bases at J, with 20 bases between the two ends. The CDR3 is CAWANLGGERQYF. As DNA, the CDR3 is TGTGCCTGGGCCAATCTCGGGGGAGAAAGGCAGTACTTC.

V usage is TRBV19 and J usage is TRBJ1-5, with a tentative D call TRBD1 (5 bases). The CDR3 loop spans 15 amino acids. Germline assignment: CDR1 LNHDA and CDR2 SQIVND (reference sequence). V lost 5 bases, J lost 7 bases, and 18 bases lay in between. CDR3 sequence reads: CASSLGRGRGQPQHF. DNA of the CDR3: TGTGCCAGTAGTTTAGGGCGAGGTAGGGGACAGCCCCAGCATTTT.

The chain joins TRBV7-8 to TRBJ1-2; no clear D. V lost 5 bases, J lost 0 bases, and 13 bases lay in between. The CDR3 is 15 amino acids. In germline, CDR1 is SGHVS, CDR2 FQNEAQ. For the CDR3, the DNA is TGTGCCAGCAGCCCGAAGATGGGCTCTAACTATGGCTACACCTTC. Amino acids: CASSPKMGSNYGYTF.

The CDR3 sequence: CASFPGLPGETQYF. For the CDR3, the DNA is TGTGCCAGCTTTCCGGGTCTACCGGGGGAGACCCAGTACTTC. The chain recombines TRBV18 with TRBJ2-5, with D possibly TRBD2 on 5 matching bases. Trimming left V 7 bases short and J 5 bases short, with 17 bases between. This CDR3 contains 14 residues. Germline V lookup: CDR1 KGHSH, CDR2 LQKENI. The full variable domain, its missing parts supplied by reference TRBV18 and TRBJ2-5, is NAGVMQNPRHLVRRRGQEARLRCSPMKGHSHVYWYRQLPEEGLKFMVYLQKENIIDESGMPKERFSAEFPKEGPSILRIQQVVRGDSAAYFCASFPGLPGETQYFGPGTRLLVL.

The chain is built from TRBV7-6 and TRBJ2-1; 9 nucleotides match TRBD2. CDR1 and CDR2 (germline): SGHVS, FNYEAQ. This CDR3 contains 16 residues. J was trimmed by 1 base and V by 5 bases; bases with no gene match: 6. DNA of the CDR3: TGTGCCAGCAGCCCTCGAGCGGGGGGTTCCTACAATGAGCAGTTCTTC. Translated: CASSPRAGGSYNEQFF.

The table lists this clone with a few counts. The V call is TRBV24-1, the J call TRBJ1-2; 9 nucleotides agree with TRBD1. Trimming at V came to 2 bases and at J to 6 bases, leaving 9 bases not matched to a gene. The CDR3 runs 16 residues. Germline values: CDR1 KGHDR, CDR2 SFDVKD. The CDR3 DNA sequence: TGTGCCACCAGTGATTCACCCCGGACAGGGGTTAATGGCTACACCTTC. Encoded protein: CATSDSPRTGVNGYTF.

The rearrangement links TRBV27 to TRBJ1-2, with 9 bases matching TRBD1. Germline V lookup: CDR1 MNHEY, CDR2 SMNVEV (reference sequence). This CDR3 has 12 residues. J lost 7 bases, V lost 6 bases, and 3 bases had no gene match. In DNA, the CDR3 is TGTGCCAGCAGCCGGGACAGGGTTGGCTACACCTTC. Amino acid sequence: CASSRDRVGYTF.

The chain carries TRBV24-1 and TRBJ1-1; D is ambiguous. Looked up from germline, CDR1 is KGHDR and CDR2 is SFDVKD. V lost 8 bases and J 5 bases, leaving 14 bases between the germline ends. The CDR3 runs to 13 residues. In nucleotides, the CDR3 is TGTGCCACCAAACGGGCAGAGGGAACTGAAGCTTTCTTT. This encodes CATKRAEGTEAFF.

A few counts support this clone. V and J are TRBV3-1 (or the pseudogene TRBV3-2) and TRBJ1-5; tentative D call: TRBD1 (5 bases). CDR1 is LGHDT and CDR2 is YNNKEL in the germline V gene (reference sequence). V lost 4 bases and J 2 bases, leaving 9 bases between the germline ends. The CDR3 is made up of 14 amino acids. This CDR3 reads CASSLREGNQPQHF. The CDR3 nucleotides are TGTGCCAGCAGCCTCAGGGAGGGCAATCAGCCCCAGCATTTT.

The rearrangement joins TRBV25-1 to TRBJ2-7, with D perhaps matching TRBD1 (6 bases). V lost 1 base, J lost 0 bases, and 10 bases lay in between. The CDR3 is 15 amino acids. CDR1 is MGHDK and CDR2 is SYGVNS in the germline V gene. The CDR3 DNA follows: TGTGCCAGCAGTGAATTTCCAGGGGCCTCCTACGAGCAGTACTTC. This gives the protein CASSEFPGASYEQYF.

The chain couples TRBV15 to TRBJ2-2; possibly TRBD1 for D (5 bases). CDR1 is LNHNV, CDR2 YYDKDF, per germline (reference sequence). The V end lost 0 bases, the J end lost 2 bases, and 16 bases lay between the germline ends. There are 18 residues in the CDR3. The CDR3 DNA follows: TGTGCCACCAGCAGAGATTACCTAGGTGGGGCCAACACCGGGGAGCTGTTTTTT. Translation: CATSRDYLGGANTGELFF. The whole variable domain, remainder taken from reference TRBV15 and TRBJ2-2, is DAMVIQNPRYQVTQFGKPVTLSCSQTLNHNVMYWYQQKSSQAPKLLFHYYDKDFNNEADTPDNFQSRRPNTSFCFLDIRSPGLGDTAMYLCATSRDYLGGANTGELFFGEGSRLTVL.

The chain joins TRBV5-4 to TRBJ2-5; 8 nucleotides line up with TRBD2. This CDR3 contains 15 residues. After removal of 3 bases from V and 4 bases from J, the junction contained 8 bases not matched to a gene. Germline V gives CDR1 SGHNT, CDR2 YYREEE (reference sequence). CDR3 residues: CASSSGPSGLETQYF. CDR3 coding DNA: TGTGCCAGCAGCTCGGGACCTAGCGGGCTAGAGACCCAGTACTTC.

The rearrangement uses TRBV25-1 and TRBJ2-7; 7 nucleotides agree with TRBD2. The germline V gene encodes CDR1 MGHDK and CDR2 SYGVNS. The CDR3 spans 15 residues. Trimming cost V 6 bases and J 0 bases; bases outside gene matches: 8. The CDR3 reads CASSHPGGDSYEQYF. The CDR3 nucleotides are TGTGCCAGCAGCCACCCTGGGGGGGACTCCTACGAGCAGTACTTC.

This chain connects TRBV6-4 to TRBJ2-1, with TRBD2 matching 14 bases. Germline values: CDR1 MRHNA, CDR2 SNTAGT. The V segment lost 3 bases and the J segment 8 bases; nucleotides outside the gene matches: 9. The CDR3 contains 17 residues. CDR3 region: CASSDQPGTSGSYEQFF. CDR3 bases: TGTGCCAGCAGTGATCAACCCGGGACTAGCGGGAGTTATGAGCAGTTCTTC.